Following are 11 T cell receptor beta chains from one sample sequenced in a study of T-cell reconstitution after alpha-beta-depleted transplantation in children. TCRbeta library preparation incorporated unique molecular identifiers. TCRdb re-called the PCR reads through MiXCR, storing one row per CDR3 protein. The sample shows tens of thousands of distinct CDR3 sequences, 5.5% to 7.5% of them seen only once. The material sequenced was PBMCs from the stem cell graft donor, taken from the stem cell graft. All receptors derive from a human donor who donated a stem cell graft to a child with acute lymphoblastic leukemia.

This sequence joins TRBV12-5 and TRBJ1-1; D possibly corresponds to TRBD1 (5 bases). Germline CDR1 and CDR2: LGHNT and FRNRAP. The V end lost 5 bases, the J end lost 6 bases, and 13 bases lay between the germline ends. There are 13 residues in the CDR3. Here the CDR3 reads CASGRDRGPEAFF. CDR3 bases: TGTGCTAGTGGTCGAGATCGGGGCCCTGAAGCTTTCTTT.

This clonotype has ten or more counts. The chain links TRBV11-2 to TRBJ1-1, with TRBD1 as a possible D gene (6 bases). CDR1 and CDR2 from the germline V gene are SGHAT and FQNNGV. The CDR3 consists of 17 residues. Trimming removed 5 bases from V and 5 bases from J, with 24 bases in between. The CDR3 here is CASSLSRTGSGPTEAFF. The CDR3 DNA reads as TGTGCCAGCAGCCTTAGTCGTACAGGGTCCGGGCCAACTGAAGCTTTCTTT.

This clonotype occurred a few times. This chain joins TRBV7-6 and TRBJ2-7; D gene ambiguous. CDR1 and CDR2 from the germline V gene are SGHVS and FNYEAQ. The V gene lost 1 base and the J gene lost 5 bases, with 6 bases spanning the gap. The CDR3 runs 12 residues. For the CDR3, the DNA is TGTGCCAGCAGCTTAGGAGCCCACGAGCAGTACTTC. It codes for CASSLGAHEQYF.

There are many counts of this clonotype. The rearrangement uses TRBV7-3 and TRBJ2-7; D gene unclear. Between the trimmed V and J ends, which lost 0 bases and 6 bases, there was a span of 9 bases. The CDR3 length is 13 residues. Germline assignment: CDR1 SGHTA and CDR2 FQGTGA. The CDR3, as DNA: TGTGCCAGCAGCTTAACACAAGGCCTCGAGCAGTACTTC. Translating it yields CASSLTQGLEQYF.

This clonotype occurred many times. The chain has TRBV11-2 and TRBJ2-7; possibly TRBD1 or TRBD2 for D (5 bases each). The CDR3 is 14 residues long. The germline V gene encodes CDR1 SGHAT and CDR2 FQNNGV. V was trimmed by 2 bases and J by 5 bases, leaving 13 bases between them. Here the CDR3 DNA reads TGTGCCAGCAGCTTAAGGGACCACATTAACGAGCAGTACTTC. This codes for CASSLRDHINEQYF.

This clonotype has a count of ten or more. The chain's CDR3 is CASRTSGSTDTQYF. DNA of the CDR3: TGTGCCAGCAGGACTAGCGGGAGCACAGATACGCAGTATTTT. This sequence joins TRBV6-5 and TRBJ2-3; 10 positions match TRBD2. The V gene end was trimmed by 6 bases and the J gene end by 0 bases; junction bases not matched to a gene: 0. This CDR3 is 14 amino acids long. The V gene's germline CDR1 is MNHEY and CDR2 SVGAGI.

There are many counts of this clonotype. An end of the junction does not agree with germline; a read error may underlie this. The chain links TRBV7-3 to TRBJ2-6, with a weak D call TRBD1 (5 bases). CDR1 and CDR2 from the germline V gene are SGHTA and FQGTGA. The CDR3 has 14 amino acids. CDR3 sequence reads: CASSLGSGANVLIF. As DNA, the CDR3 is TGTGCCAGCAGCTTAGGCTCTGGGGCCAACGTCCTGATTTTC. The full variable domain, with the rest looked up from reference TRBV7-3 and TRBJ2-6, is GAGVSQTPSNKVTEKGKYVELRCDPISGHTALYWYRQSLGQGPEFLIYFQGTGAADDSGLPNDRFFAVRPEGSVSTLKIQRTERGDSAVYLCASSLGSGANVLIFGAGSRLTVL.

This clonotype has at least ten counts. The chain recombines TRBV5-1 with TRBJ2-7, with TRBD2 matching over 12 bases. J gave up 2 bases and V 4 bases, and 4 bases lay outside the gene matches. This CDR3 region has 15 residues. Per the germline V gene, CDR1 is SGHRS and CDR2 is YFSETQ. This chain's CDR3 is CASSQTSGGPYEQYF. The CDR3, as DNA: TGCGCCAGCAGCCAGACTAGCGGGGGCCCCTACGAGCAGTACTTC.

In its sample, this clonotype was seen many times. The genes are TRBV20-1 and TRBJ2-1; TRBD1 aligns across 11 bases. The CDR3 is made up of 14 amino acids. Germline V gives CDR1 DFQATT, CDR2 SNEGSKA (reference sequence). With V trimmed by 3 bases and J by 6 bases, 4 bases remained unmatched. CDR3 sequence reads: CSARDRGRVNEQFF. For the CDR3, the DNA is TGCAGTGCTAGGGACAGGGGGCGGGTCAATGAGCAGTTCTTC.

A few counts support this clonotype. The chain couples TRBV2 to TRBJ1-5; possibly TRBD1 for D (5 bases). The V end was cut by 2 bases, the J end by 2 bases, with 10 bases between. Germline V gene sequence: CDR1 SNHLY, CDR2 FYNNEI. This CDR3 contains 15 residues. In DNA, the CDR3 is TGTGCCAGCAGTGAACGGTTGGGGGGCAATCAGCCCCAGCATTTT. Translation: CASSERLGGNQPQHF.

The V and J genes are TRBV19 and TRBJ2-7; 11 nucleotides line up with TRBD1. From germline, CDR1 is LNHDA and CDR2 SQIVND (reference sequence). The CDR3 runs 13 residues. V lost 5 bases, J lost 3 bases, and 0 bases stayed unmatched. The CDR3 coding sequence is TGTGCCAGTAGTGGGACAGGGGGCTACGAGCAGTACTTC. The encoded protein is CASSGTGGYEQYF.